Described below is a single T cell receptor beta chain sequence and its context. Its antigen is not identified. Germline lookup yields CDR1 MNHEY and CDR2 SMNVEV (reference sequence). The CDR3 spans 16 residues. V shed 4 bases, J shed 5 bases, and the junction held 12 bases outside the gene matches. The sample is drawn from a study of T cell responses to AZD1222 COVID-19 vaccine. Study as a whole: Samples with a second dose at about 4 or about 12 weeks were pooled together. General study points: Among the donors, most were white British and more were female, and clonal diversity was possibly underestimated.

Some clones are missing from TCRdb's copy, which holds only in-frame ones; the method was immunoSEQ multiplex PCR. The table lists roughly 130,000 clones, about 90% of them singletons. The receptor was isolated from an adult in good health. The chain has TRBV27 and TRBJ2-7; 9 bases map to TRBD2. The sequences come from peripheral blood, collected on day 0 of AZD1222 vaccination. The CDR3 here is CASSSPKAGGGDEQYF. CDR3 sequence (DNA): TGTGCCAGCAGTTCCCCCAAAGCGGGAGGAGGCGACGAGCAGTACTTC.